Shown below are 23 T cell receptor beta chains from a single sample sequenced in a study of blood T cell repertoires in COVID-19. Sequencing used immunoSEQ multiplex PCR; TCRdb keeps in-frame clones, though not all of them. The sample lists 97,000 or so clones, about 72% occurring once. The sequencing input was peripheral blood. The receptors shown here come from a man in his sixties with active or convalescent COVID-19.

In this sample, this clone turned up once. This chain uses TRBV25-1 with TRBJ2-7; 8 nucleotides match TRBD1. Germline CDR1 reads MGHDK; CDR2 reads SYGVNS. The CDR3 length is 12 residues. J lost 12 bases, V lost 5 bases, and 9 bases had no gene match. The CDR3 reads CASSQDRDPRYV. CDR3 in DNA: TGTGCCAGCAGTCAGGACAGGGATCCGAGGTACGTC.

To note about this clone: The junction and the germline gene differ at one end; a read error may be behind it. This chain joins TRBV30 and TRBJ2-2, with D perhaps matching TRBD2 (5 bases). Germline assignment: CDR1 GTSNPN and CDR2 SVGIG (reference sequence). The CDR3 sequence is 15 residues long. The DNA of the CDR3 is TGTGCCGGGAGTGTACGTGCAGGGAACACCGGGGAGCTGTTTTTT. It yields the protein CAGSVRAGNTGELFF. Using reference TRBV30 and TRBJ2-2 for the parts outside the CDR3, the full variable domain is SQTIHQWPATLVQPVGSPLSLECTVEGTSNPNLYWYRQAAGRGLQLLFYSVGIGQISSEVPQNLSASRPQDRQFILSSKKLLLSDSGFYLCAGSVRAGNTGELFFGEGSRLTVL.

This chain connects TRBV2 to TRBJ2-3; tentative D call: TRBD2 (5 bases). CDR1 is SNHLY, CDR2 FYNNEI, per germline. Trimming shortened V by 1 base and J by 2 bases, and 10 bases separated the two germline ends. This CDR3 is built from 15 residues. CDR3 coding DNA: TGTGCCAGCAGTGAAGGGGGAGTTGCCACAGATACGCAGTATTTT. It specifies CASSEGGVATDTQYF.

In this sample, this clone turned up once. This could be a read error, since a much larger clone is one nucleotide away. The chain carries TRBV28 and TRBJ2-5; possibly TRBD1 for D (6 bases). The length of the CDR3 is 15 residues. Trimming pared 2 bases from V and 2 bases from J, leaving 12 bases between. Germline CDR1 reads MDHEN; CDR2 reads SYDVKM. The CDR3 loop reads CASSLTRGGQETQYF. Written as DNA, the CDR3 is TGTGCCAGCAGTTTAACCAGGGGTGGGCAAGAGACCCAGTACTTC.

This clone was picked up a small number of times. The rearrangement joins TRBV5-1 to TRBJ1-1, with D unclear. Per germline, CDR1 SGHRS and CDR2 YFSETQ. The CDR3 contains 14 residues. V was pared by 1 base and J by 7 bases, with 14 bases between. CDR3 coding DNA: TGCGCCAGCAGCTTGAGTGTTCTAGGCTTTGAAGCTTTCTTT. This translates into CASSLSVLGFEAFF.

V usage is TRBV4-1 and J usage is TRBJ2-4; D might be TRBD1 (6 bases). Germline CDR1 and CDR2: MGHRA and YSYEKL. Trimming shortened V by 4 bases and J by 5 bases, and 15 bases separated the two germline ends. This CDR3 has 15 residues. CDR3 amino acids: CASSLNDRYQNIQYF. The CDR3 coding sequence is TGCGCCAGCAGCCTAAATGACAGGTATCAAAACATTCAGTACTTC.

Only one count was recorded for this clone. The chain joins TRBV7-3 to TRBJ2-2; D unresolved. The V and J ends lost 4 bases and 2 bases respectively, with 14 bases between them. CDR3 length: 16 residues. The germline V gene encodes CDR1 SGHTA and CDR2 FQGTGA. DNA for the CDR3: TGTGCCAGCAGCTCCCAGATGGTGGTAAACACCGGGGAGCTGTTTTTT. Amino acids: CASSSQMVVNTGELFF.

The gene calls are TRBV29-1 and TRBJ2-3; D possibly corresponds to TRBD2 (6 bases). Germline values: CDR1 SQVTM, CDR2 ANQGSEA. The CDR3 contains 15 residues. The V end was cut by 6 bases, the J end by 0 bases, with 16 bases between. This chain's CDR3 is CSVANPSASTDTQYF. The CDR3 DNA reads TGCAGCGTCGCAAATCCTAGCGCTAGCACAGATACGCAGTATTTT.

The CDR3 DNA sequence: TGTGCCAGTAGTATGTACGGGAACACTGAAGCTTTCTTT. Translating it yields CASSMYGNTEAFF. The chain recombines TRBV19 with TRBJ1-1; D is unresolved. Trimming pared 3 bases from V and 1 base from J, leaving 6 bases between. The CDR3 has 13 residues. Germline values: CDR1 LNHDA, CDR2 SQIVND (reference sequence).

V is TRBV5-1 and J is TRBJ1-1; D is unresolved. This CDR3 comprises 15 residues. CDR1 and CDR2 (germline): SGHRS, YFSETQ. V lost 0 bases to trimming and J lost 1 base, with 10 bases between them. The CDR3 protein is CASSLGPAGNTEAFF. CDR3 DNA: TGCGCCAGCAGCTTGGGGCCCGCAGGGAACACTGAAGCTTTCTTT.

The rearrangement joins TRBV27 to TRBJ2-2; D might be TRBD1 (6 bases). Germline V gene sequence: CDR1 MNHEY, CDR2 SMNVEV (reference sequence). Between the trimmed V and J ends, which lost 0 bases and 7 bases, there was a span of 15 bases. This CDR3 comprises 16 residues. The CDR3 region is CASSLSGAVVYGELFF. Here the CDR3 DNA reads TGTGCCAGCAGTTTATCGGGGGCGGTTGTCTACGGGGAGCTGTTTTTT.

The chain couples TRBV21-1 to TRBJ2-7; no check of the table's D call, TRBD2, against the DNA was made. TRBV21-1 is annotated as a pseudogene. The CDR3 loop spans 19 amino acids. CDR3 amino acids: CASSKEVSGRKGLWYEQYF. The CDR3 DNA is TGTGCCAGCAGCAAAGAGGTTAGCGGGAGAAAAGGTCTCTGGTACGAGCAGTACTTC.

This CDR3 reads CASSQDGREWWNEQYV. The CDR3 region has the DNA TGTGCCAGCAGCCAAGATGGGCGGGAGTGGTGGAACGAGCAGTACGTC. The rearrangement uses TRBV3-1 (or the pseudogene TRBV3-2) and TRBJ2-7, with 7 bases lining up with TRBD2. The V and J ends lost 0 bases and 5 bases, in that order; junction bases with no gene match: 10. There are 16 residues in the CDR3. Germline assignment: CDR1 LGHDT and CDR2 YNNKEL (reference sequence).

The V and J genes are TRBV28 and TRBJ2-7; D perhaps matches TRBD1 (5 bases). CDR1 is MDHEN and CDR2 is SYDVKM in the germline V gene. The CDR3 is 13 amino acids. V lost 10 bases and J 6 bases, leaving 19 bases between the germline ends. CDR3 residues: CATRSPQGFEQYF. The CDR3 DNA is TGTGCCACCCGATCCCCCCAGGGTTTCGAGCAGTACTTC.

The CDR3 DNA reads as TGTGCCAGCAGCCCTAACAGGGCCAACTACTACAATGAGCAGTTCTTC. This translates into CASSPNRANYYNEQFF. The chain combines TRBV7-8 with TRBJ2-1, with D possibly matching TRBD1 (6 bases). This CDR3 region has 16 residues. Germline CDR1 reads SGHVS; CDR2 reads FQNEAQ. Trimming took off 5 bases at V and 3 bases at J, with 17 bases between the two ends.

V is TRBV6-5 and J is TRBJ1-4; D unclear. V was pared by 5 bases and J by 7 bases, with 11 bases between. The V gene's germline CDR1 is MNHEY and CDR2 SVGAGI. The CDR3 length is 13 residues. The CDR3 loop reads CASSRTIGEKLFF. The CDR3 DNA follows: TGTGCCAGCAGTCGTACTATCGGTGAAAAACTGTTTTTT.

The V call is TRBV5-5, the J call TRBJ1-1; 11 bases align to TRBD1. Trimming at V came to 0 bases and at J to 9 bases, leaving 10 bases not matched to a gene. Germline loops: CDR1 SGHKS, CDR2 YYEKEE (reference sequence). The CDR3 has 16 residues. This chain's CDR3 is CASSLGTGGALSQAFF. The CDR3 DNA sequence: TGTGCCAGCAGCTTGGGGACAGGGGGCGCCTTGAGCCAAGCTTTCTTT.

This clone was detected only once. The chain recombines TRBV10-1 with TRBJ1-1, with a tentative D call TRBD1 (5 bases). The CDR3 extends over 13 amino acids. V was clipped by 5 bases and J by 0 bases, with 7 bases between them. CDR1 and CDR2 (germline): WNHNN, SYGVQD (reference sequence). The CDR3 loop reads CASSSQVNTEAFF. The DNA of the CDR3 is TGCGCCAGCAGTTCACAGGTGAACACTGAAGCTTTCTTT.

The chain carries TRBV6-5 and TRBJ2-1; D is ambiguous. The germline CDR1 and CDR2 sequences are MNHEY and SVGAGI. The CDR3 spans 14 residues. V was shortened by 5 bases and J by 8 bases, with 16 bases between the two germline ends. CDR3 sequence (DNA): TGTGCCAGCAGTCCCCCCATTTTGGGCGATGAGCAGTTCTTC. Translating it yields CASSPPILGDEQFF.

There are many counts of this clone. V usage is TRBV29-1 and J usage is TRBJ2-1, with 7 bases matching TRBD2. The V and J ends lost 7 bases and 0 bases, in that order; junction bases with no gene match: 9. CDR1 is SQVTM and CDR2 is ANQGSEA in the germline V gene. CDR3 length equals 15 residues. The CDR3 DNA reads TGCAGCGCAACCACGACTAGCCTCTCCTACAATGAGCAGTTCTTC. This gives the protein CSATTTSLSYNEQFF.

In its sample, this clone was seen a few times. This chain connects TRBV19 to TRBJ1-2; 8 bases match TRBD1. The CDR3 runs to 15 residues. Germline loops: CDR1 LNHDA, CDR2 SQIVND (reference sequence). V lost 8 bases and J lost 8; bases outside the gene matches: 16. CDR3 coding DNA: TGTGCCAGTTTTTCACAGGGGGACTCGCGGAGAGGCTACACCTTC. Amino acids: CASFSQGDSRRGYTF. Together with reference TRBV19 and TRBJ1-2, the CDR3 gives the full variable domain: DGGITQSPKYLFRKEGQNVTLSCEQNLNHDAMYWYRQDPGQGLRLIYYSQIVNDFQKGDIAEGYSVSREKKESFPLTVTSAQKNPTAFYLCASFSQGDSRRGYTFGSGTRLTVV.

This clone was seen a few times. The genes are TRBV5-4 and TRBJ1-6, with TRBD1 identical over 12 bases. After removal of 5 bases from V and 7 bases from J, the junction contained 13 bases not matched to a gene. The CDR3 loop spans 18 amino acids. Looked up from germline, CDR1 is SGHNT and CDR2 is YYREEE (reference sequence). CDR3 in amino acids: CASSPGGTGGAGNSPLHF. In nucleotides, the CDR3 is TGTGCCAGCAGTCCCGGAGGGACAGGGGGCGCAGGGAATTCACCCCTCCACTTT. The full variable domain, rest sourced from reference TRBV5-4 and TRBJ1-6, is ETGVTQSPTHLIKTRGQQVTLRCSSQSGHNTVSWYQQALGQGPQFIFQYYREEENGRGNFPPRFSGLQFPNYSSELNVNALELDDSALYLCASSPGGTGGAGNSPLHFGNGTRLTVT.

The count of this clone is one. The V gene is TRBV18, the J gene TRBJ1-2, with TRBD1 as a possible D gene (5 bases). The V and J ends lost 2 bases and 2 bases respectively, with 15 bases between them. CDR3 size: 16 residues. The germline CDR1 and CDR2 sequences are KGHSH and LQKENI. This CDR3 reads CASSPVLGAENYGYTF. The CDR3 DNA is TGTGCCAGCTCACCAGTATTAGGGGCGGAAAACTATGGCTACACCTTC.